The 21 T cell receptor beta chains below come from one sample, sequenced in a study of blood T cell repertoires in COVID-19. TCRdb's copy holds only in-frame clones and misses some; the assay was immunoSEQ multiplex PCR. The data hold just under 300,000 clones, with approximately 86% observed a single time. The sample consisted of peripheral blood. The receptors were gathered from a man between 65 and 79 years old with acute or convalescent COVID-19.

The rearrangement links TRBV3-1 (or the pseudogene TRBV3-2) to TRBJ2-1; TRBD2 agrees at 12 bases. The junction had 6 bases not matched to a gene; V was cut back by 5 bases and J by 7 bases. CDR1 and CDR2 from the germline V gene are LGHDT and YNNKEL (reference sequence). The CDR3 contains 15 residues. The CDR3 DNA reads as TGTGCCAGCAGCGGCGGACTAGCGGGGAAGAATGAGCAGTTCTTC. Its protein is CASSGGLAGKNEQFF.

V usage is TRBV7-9 and J usage is TRBJ2-2; TRBD1 aligns across 10 bases. The CDR3 runs 16 residues. The ends lost 5 bases at V and 4 bases at J; junction bases unmatched: 7. Germline V gene sequence: CDR1 SEHNR, CDR2 FQNEAQ (reference sequence). The CDR3 DNA is TGTGCCAGCAGCCCCCGGACAGGGGGTGGCACCGGGGAGCTGTTTTTT. Its translation is CASSPRTGGGTGELFF.

The chain recombines TRBV11-2 with TRBJ2-7; weak D call: TRBD1 (6 bases). With 5 bases removed from V and 6 bases from J, the gap between germline ends came to 17 bases. The CDR3 is 14 residues long. CDR1 and CDR2 from the germline V gene are SGHAT and FQNNGV. CDR3: CASSQGTTGSEQYF. CDR3 bases: TGTGCCAGCAGCCAAGGAACCACAGGGAGCGAGCAGTACTTC.

The chain couples TRBV7-9 to TRBJ1-5; no clear D. This CDR3 has 14 residues. V was pared by 4 bases and J by 2 bases, with 9 bases between. CDR1 SEHNR and CDR2 FQNEAQ come from the germline V gene (reference sequence). DNA of the CDR3: TGTGCCAGCAGCTCCAGGACTGGCAATCAGCCCCAGCATTTT. Its protein product is CASSSRTGNQPQHF.

J is TRBJ1-1 and V is TRBV5-6; D is perhaps TRBD1 (5 bases). Germline CDR1 and CDR2: SGHDT and YYEEEE. V lost 6 bases and J lost 4, with 22 bases in between. This CDR3 region has 16 residues. The CDR3 DNA is TGTGCCAGCACCGTGACTGGGGCACTATGGGGCACTGAAGCTTTCTTT. Translation gives CASTVTGALWGTEAFF.

This clone was observed a single time. The chain couples TRBV6-5 to TRBJ2-1; TRBD2 matches at 10 bases. Germline V gene lookup returns CDR1 MNHEY and CDR2 SVGAGI. The CDR3 has 16 amino acids. The J segment lost 4 bases and the V segment lost 4 bases, leaving 7 bases of the junction unmatched. The CDR3 coding sequence is TGTGCCAGCAGTTTACTTGCTAGCGGGGGTTACAATGAGCAGTTCTTC. This translates into CASSLLASGGYNEQFF.

This clone appeared once. The chain employs TRBV6-1 and TRBJ1-6; TRBD1 is a possible D gene (5 bases). The germline gives CDR1 MNHNS, CDR2 SASEGT. Trimming pared 3 bases from V and 10 bases from J, leaving 16 bases between. The CDR3 length is 15 residues. DNA for the CDR3: TGTGCCAGCAGTGATAGAATAGGGGTTGGATCACCCCTCCACTTT. This translates into CASSDRIGVGSPLHF.

This clone was detected only a few times. The chain has TRBV15 and TRBJ1-6, with unresolved D. Germline CDR1 and CDR2: LNHNV and YYDKDF (reference sequence). This CDR3 spans 15 amino acids. V gave up 1 base and J gave up 9 bases, with 13 bases separating them. The CDR3, as DNA: TGTGCCACCAGCAGAGGTGTGGAGAACGGTTCACCCCTCCACTTT. Amino acids: CATSRGVENGSPLHF.

This clone was observed a handful of times. The gene calls are TRBV2 and TRBJ2-5; 11 bases align to TRBD2. The CDR3 runs to 15 residues. Germline trimming cut 3 bases from V and 9 bases from J; bases unmatched to any gene: 9. CDR1 and CDR2 (germline): SNHLY, FYNNEI. CDR3 protein: CASSDALAGGRAQYF. In DNA form, the CDR3 reads TGTGCCAGCAGTGACGCCCTAGCGGGGGGTCGTGCCCAGTACTTC. Variable domain in full (rest from reference TRBV2 and TRBJ2-5): EPEVTQTPSHQVTQMGQEVILRCVPISNHLYFYWYRQILGQKVEFLVSFYNNEISEKSEIFDDQFSVERPDGSNFTLKIRSTKLEDSAMYFCASSDALAGGRAQYFGPGTRLLVL.

The CDR3 here is CASSLGHPYEQYF. Written as DNA, the CDR3 is TGTGCCAGCAGTTTAGGGCACCCCTACGAGCAGTACTTC. The chain links TRBV28 to TRBJ2-7; D is ambiguous. The CDR3 length is 13 residues. Germline CDR1 MDHEN, CDR2 SYDVKM. Trimming removed 2 bases from V and 2 bases from J, with 7 bases in between.

The V call is TRBV9, the J call TRBJ2-1, with 15 positions matching TRBD2. The CDR3 length is 18 residues. Germline values: CDR1 SGDLS, CDR2 YYNGEE. V shed 2 bases, J shed 2 bases, and the junction held 5 bases outside the gene matches. CDR3 loop: CASSVRTSGRDTYNEQFF. In nucleotides, the CDR3 is TGTGCCAGCAGCGTCCGGACTAGCGGGAGGGATACCTACAATGAGCAGTTCTTC.

The chain is built from TRBV9 and TRBJ1-2; no clear D gene. The CDR3 spans 14 residues. Germline values: CDR1 SGDLS, CDR2 YYNGEE. With 0 bases removed from V and 2 bases from J, the gap between germline ends came to 8 bases. The CDR3 loop reads CASSVDGPNYGYTF. The CDR3, as DNA: TGTGCCAGCAGCGTAGATGGGCCGAACTATGGCTACACCTTC.

This clone was counted a single time. The V call is TRBV28, the J call TRBJ2-1; 11 bases line up with TRBD2. This CDR3 contains 18 residues. Trimming took 0 bases from V and 0 from J; bases not matched to a gene: 4. In germline, CDR1 is MDHEN, CDR2 SYDVKM. The chain's CDR3 is CASSLWGLAGGSYNEQFF. CDR3 nucleotides: TGTGCCAGCAGTTTATGGGGGCTAGCGGGGGGCTCCTACAATGAGCAGTTCTTC.

The chain joins TRBV5-5 to TRBJ1-2, with TRBD1 matching over 7 bases. J was trimmed by 12 bases and V by 0 bases; bases with no gene match: 8. This CDR3 region has 13 residues. Germline assignment: CDR1 SGHKS and CDR2 YYEKEE (reference sequence). The CDR3: CASSLEGTALNTF. The CDR3 nucleotides read TGTGCCAGCAGCTTGGAGGGGACAGCCTTAAACACCTTC.

The CDR3 here is CASSEMIGGSPGYTF. The DNA for the CDR3 is TGTGCCAGCAGTGAAATGATAGGAGGGTCCCCTGGCTACACCTTC. The V call is TRBV6-1, the J call TRBJ1-2; D is uncertain. This CDR3 has 15 residues. The germline CDR1 and CDR2 sequences are MNHNS and SASEGT. Trimming removed 2 bases at V and 7 bases at J, with 17 bases between.

The rearrangement uses TRBV3-1 (or the pseudogene TRBV3-2) and TRBJ1-3; D not certain. Germline V lookup: CDR1 LGHDT, CDR2 YNNKEL (reference sequence). V shed 5 bases and J shed 0 bases, with 8 bases lying between them. CDR3 length: 14 residues. CDR3 amino acids: CASSSTSSGNTIYF. The CDR3 region has the DNA TGTGCCAGCAGCTCGACATCCTCTGGAAACACCATATATTTT.

The chain links TRBV27 to TRBJ2-2, with a weak D call TRBD1 (5 bases). Trimming took off 5 bases at V and 4 bases at J, with 26 bases between the two ends. The CDR3 is 19 amino acids. Germline loops: CDR1 MNHEY, CDR2 SMNVEV (reference sequence). CDR3 DNA sequence: TGTGCCAGCAGTCGCCGAACACGTGAAACAGGATCGGGCACCGGGGAGCTGTTTTTT. Protein: CASSRRTRETGSGTGELFF.

V usage is TRBV5-7 and J usage is TRBJ1-5, with D hard to call. TRBV5-7 is designated an ORF whose function remains uncertain. Trimming stripped 0 bases from V and 4 bases from J, with 14 bases between. This CDR3 is 16 amino acids long. The CDR3 region is CASSLEPIVRNQPQHF. CDR3 sequence (DNA): TGTGCCAGCAGCTTGGAACCTATCGTGAGGAATCAGCCCCAGCATTTT.

V and J are TRBV4-3 and TRBJ2-3; TRBD2 aligns across 11 bases. CDR3 size: 16 residues. Per germline, CDR1 LGHNA and CDR2 YSLEER. V gave up 2 bases and J gave up 8 bases; unmatched junction bases: 9. CDR3 nucleotides: TGCGCCAGCAGCCAACCCCTAGCGGGAGGAGGGGGTACGCAGTATTTT. Amino acid sequence: CASSQPLAGGGGTQYF.

The rearrangement links TRBV28 to TRBJ1-1; 8 nucleotides agree with TRBD1. This CDR3 contains 13 residues. Germline CDR1 is MDHEN and CDR2 is SYDVKM. V was clipped by 6 bases and J by 4 bases; unmatched bases: 4. The CDR3 DNA reads TGTGCCAGCAGACGACAGGGGAGCACTGAAGCTTTCTTT. This sequence encodes CASRRQGSTEAFF.

This sequence joins TRBV5-4 and TRBJ2-7, with D uncertain. This CDR3 has 13 amino acids. CDR1 and CDR2 (germline): SGHNT, YYREEE (reference sequence). V lost 4 bases to trimming and J lost 5 bases, with 13 bases between them. This CDR3 reads CASSQSIPDEQYF. CDR3 coding DNA: TGTGCCAGCAGCCAATCAATTCCGGACGAGCAGTACTTC. Complete variable domain (other parts from reference TRBV5-4 and TRBJ2-7): ETGVTQSPTHLIKTRGQQVTLRCSSQSGHNTVSWYQQALGQGPQFIFQYYREEENGRGNFPPRFSGLQFPNYSSELNVNALELDDSALYLCASSQSIPDEQYFGPGTRLTVT.